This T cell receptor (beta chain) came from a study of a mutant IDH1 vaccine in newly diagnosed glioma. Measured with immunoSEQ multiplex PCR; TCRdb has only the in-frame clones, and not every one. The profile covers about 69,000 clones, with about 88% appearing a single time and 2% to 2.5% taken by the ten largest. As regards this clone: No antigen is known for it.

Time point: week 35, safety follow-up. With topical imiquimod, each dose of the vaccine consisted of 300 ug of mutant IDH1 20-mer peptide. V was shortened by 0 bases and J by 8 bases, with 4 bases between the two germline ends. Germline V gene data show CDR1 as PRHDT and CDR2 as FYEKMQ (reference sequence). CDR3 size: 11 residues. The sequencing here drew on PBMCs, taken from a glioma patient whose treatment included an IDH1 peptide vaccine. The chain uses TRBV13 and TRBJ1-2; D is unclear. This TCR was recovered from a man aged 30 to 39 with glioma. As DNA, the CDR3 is TGTGCCAGCAGCTTAGGGAGGGGCTACACCTTC. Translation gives CASSLGRGYTF.